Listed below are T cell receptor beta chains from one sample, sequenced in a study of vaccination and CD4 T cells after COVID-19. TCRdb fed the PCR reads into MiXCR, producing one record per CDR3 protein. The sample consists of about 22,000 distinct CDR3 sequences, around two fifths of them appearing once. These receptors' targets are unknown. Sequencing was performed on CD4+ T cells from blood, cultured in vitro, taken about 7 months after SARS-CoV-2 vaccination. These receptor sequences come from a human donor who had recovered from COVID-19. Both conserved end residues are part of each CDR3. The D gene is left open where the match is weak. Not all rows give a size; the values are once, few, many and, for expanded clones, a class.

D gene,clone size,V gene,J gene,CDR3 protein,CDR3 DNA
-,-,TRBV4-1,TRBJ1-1,CASRGMSLGGRNTEAFF,TGCGCCAGCAGGGGAATGAGTTTGGGCGGCCGGAACACTGAAGCTTTCTTT
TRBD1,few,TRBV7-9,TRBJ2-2,CASSKGTGNTGELFF,TGTGCCAGCAGCAAGGGGACAGGGAACACCGGGGAGCTGTTTTTT
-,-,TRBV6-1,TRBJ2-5,CASIWGGGETQYF,TGTGCCAGCATCTGGGGGGGCGGGGAGACCCAGTACTTC
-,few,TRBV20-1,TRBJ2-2,CSARDYGGTGELFF,TGCAGTGCTAGAGATTATGGGGGGACCGGGGAGCTGTTTTTT
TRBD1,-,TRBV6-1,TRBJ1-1,CASTGTGGAPEAFF,TGTGCCAGCACTGGGACAGGGGGCGCCCCTGAAGCTTTCTTT
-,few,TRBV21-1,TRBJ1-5,CARYEASNQPQHF,TGTGCCAGATACGAAGCTAGCAATCAGCCCCAGCATTTT
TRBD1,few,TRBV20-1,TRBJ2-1,CSARVGQVQSAQFF,TGCAGTGCTAGAGTGGGACAGGTCCAAAGTGCGCAGTTCTTC
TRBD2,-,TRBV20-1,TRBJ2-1,CSAKGWTSGRSYNEQFF,TGCAGTGCTAAAGGCTGGACTAGCGGGAGGTCCTACAATGAGCAGTTCTTC
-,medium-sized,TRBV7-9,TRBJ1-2,CASSLTENYGYTF,TGTGCCAGCAGCTTAACGGAGAACTATGGCTACACCTTC
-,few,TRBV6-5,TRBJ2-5,CASSYGIGETQYF,TGTGCCAGCAGTTACGGGATTGGGGAGACCCAGTACTTC
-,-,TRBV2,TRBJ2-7,CASRSVGTKQYF,TGTGCCAGCAGGTCGGTCGGGACGAAGCAGTACTTC
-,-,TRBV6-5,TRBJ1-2,CASSYVWSRNYGYTF,TGTGCCAGCAGTTACGTATGGTCCAGGAACTATGGCTACACCTTC